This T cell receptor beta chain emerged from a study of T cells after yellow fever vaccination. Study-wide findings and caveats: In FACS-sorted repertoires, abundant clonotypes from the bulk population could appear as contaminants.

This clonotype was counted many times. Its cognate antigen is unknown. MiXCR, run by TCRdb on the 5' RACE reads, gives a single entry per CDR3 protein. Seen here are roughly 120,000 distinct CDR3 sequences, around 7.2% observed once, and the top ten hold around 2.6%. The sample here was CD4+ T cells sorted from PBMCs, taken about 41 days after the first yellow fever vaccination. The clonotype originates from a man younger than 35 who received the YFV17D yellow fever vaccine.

The CDR3 loop is CASRQGGAAYEQYF. The DNA for the CDR3 is TGTGCCAGCAGACAAGGAGGGGCCGCCTACGAGCAGTACTTC. The genes are TRBV6-2 or TRBV6-3 and TRBJ2-7; D is possibly TRBD2 (6 bases). The germline gives CDR1 MNHEY, CDR2 SVGEGT. The CDR3 contains 14 residues. The V end lost 6 bases, the J end lost 2 bases, and 14 bases lay between the germline ends.